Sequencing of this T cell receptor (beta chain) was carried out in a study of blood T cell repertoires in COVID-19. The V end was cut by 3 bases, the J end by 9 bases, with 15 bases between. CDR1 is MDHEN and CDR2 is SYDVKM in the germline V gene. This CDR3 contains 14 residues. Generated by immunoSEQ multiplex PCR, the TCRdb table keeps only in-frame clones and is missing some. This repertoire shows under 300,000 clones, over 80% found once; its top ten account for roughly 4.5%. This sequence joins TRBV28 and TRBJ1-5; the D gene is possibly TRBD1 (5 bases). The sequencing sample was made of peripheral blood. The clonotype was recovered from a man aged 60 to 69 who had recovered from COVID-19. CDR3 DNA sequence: TGTGCCAGCAGTTTGGGGGGTCAGAGGTGGCCCCAGCATTTT. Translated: CASSLGGQRWPQHF.